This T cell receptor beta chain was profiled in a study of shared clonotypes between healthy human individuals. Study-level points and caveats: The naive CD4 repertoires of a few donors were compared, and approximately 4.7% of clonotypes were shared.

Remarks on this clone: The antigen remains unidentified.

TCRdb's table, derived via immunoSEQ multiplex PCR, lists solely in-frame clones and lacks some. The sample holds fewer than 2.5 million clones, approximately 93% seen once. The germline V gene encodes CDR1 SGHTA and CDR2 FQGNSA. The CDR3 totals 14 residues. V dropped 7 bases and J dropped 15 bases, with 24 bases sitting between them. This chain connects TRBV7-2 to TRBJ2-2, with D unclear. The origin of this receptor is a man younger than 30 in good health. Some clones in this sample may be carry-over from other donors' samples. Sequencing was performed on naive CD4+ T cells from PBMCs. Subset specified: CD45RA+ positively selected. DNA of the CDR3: TGTGCCAGCACCCCCGTAACTGGGCTAAGCGCGATGTTTTTT. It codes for CASTPVTGLSAMFF.